This TCR beta chain is drawn from a study of tumor-infiltrating lymphocytes in primary liver carcinoma. Unsorted bulk tissue of about 20-30 mg yielded co-extracted RNA and DNA. Each individual tumor supplied samples from five separate regions. Study outcomes and limitations: All five tumor regions shared only about 7-25% of top clones.

The CDR3 totals 16 residues. With V trimmed by 1 base and J by 1 base, 8 bases remained unmatched. Per the germline V gene, CDR1 is DFQATT and CDR2 is SNEGSKA (reference sequence). Researchers generated TCR beta cDNA from roughly 500 ng of total RNA, relying on a constant-region primer. What produced the TCR beta libraries was three nested multiplex PCR rounds using slightly modified ARM-PCR. Running roughly 10 cycles apiece, the first two PCR rounds relied on TRBV1-TRBV30 forward primers together with a C-beta reverse primer. MiXCR, run by TCRdb on the multiplex PCR reads, gives a single entry per CDR3 protein. The table records 84,000 or so distinct CDR3 sequences, over 60% of them present only once. In the case of this clonotype: The antigen remains unidentified. No conserved phenylalanine or tryptophan ends this CDR3, so it is likely a read error.

The chain uses TRBV20-1 and TRBJ1-1; 8 bases fit TRBD1. The specimen was liver tumor tissue from sampling region 1. The subset: tumor region T1, superior pole. This receptor was obtained from a man aged 35-49 years with primary liver carcinoma and hepatitis B virus infection. CDR3 region: CSARARQGAPNTEAFV. The DNA of the CDR3 is TGCAGTGCTAGAGCCAGGCAGGGGGCGCCGAACACTGAAGCTTTCGTT.